These T cell receptor beta chains were read from a single sample in a study of T cell clonotyping in hematopoietic cell transplantation. The table came from immunoSEQ multiplex PCR; TCRdb's copy has only in-frame clones and leaves some out. This table has 10,000 to 15,000 clones, more than 90% appearing once. Material: PBMCs, obtained 100 days after allogeneic stem cell transplant. These receptors all come from a female patient in her 50s who had an allogeneic stem cell transplant from an unrelated donor, so the T cells may come from the graft donor. Some clones in this sample may be carry-over from other donors' samples. Each CDR3 is given with its conserved first and last residue. The D gene is left open where the match is weak. Clone size appears in some rows only: once, few, many, or a class for an expanded clone.

V	size	J	D	DNA	CDR3
TRBV28	-	TRBJ2-1	-	TGTGCCAGCAGTTCCCTGGGGGTCCCACTTATAGACAATGAGCAGTTCTTC	CASSSLGVPLIDNEQFF
TRBV28	few	TRBJ1-5	-	TGTGCCAGCAGTTTAGTACAGAATCAGCCCCAGCATTTT	CASSLVQNQPQHF
TRBV19	-	TRBJ1-5	-	TGTGCCAGTAGTCTAACACAGGGCCATAGGGGGCAGCCCCAGCATTTT	CASSLTQGHRGQPQHF
TRBV27	-	TRBJ1-1	-	TGTGCCAGCTATACCTCACAGGGACACACTGAAGCTTTCTTT	CASYTSQGHTEAFF
TRBV28	-	TRBJ1-2	-	TGTGCCAGCAGTTCCGGACGGAACTATGGCTACACCTTC	CASSSGRNYGYTF
TRBV19	-	TRBJ1-2	-	TGTGCCAGTAGTAGAGATCGAGGCTACACCTTC	CASSRDRGYTF
TRBV10-3	-	TRBJ1-1	-	TGTGCCATCAGTGAGTCGGGTAACACTGAAGCTTTCTTT	CAISESGNTEAFF
TRBV5-4	few	TRBJ1-1	-	TGTGCCAGCAGCTTGGAGGACACTGAGCCAACTGAAGCTTTCTTT	CASSLEDTEPTEAFF
TRBV7-2	-	TRBJ2-2	-	TGTGCCAGCAGCTCATACAGGGACACCGGGGAGCTGTTTTTT	CASSSYRDTGELFF
TRBV5-4	-	TRBJ2-4	-	TGTGCCAGCAGCCAGTCGACAGTAGCCAAAAACATTCAGTACTTC	CASSQSTVAKNIQYF
TRBV7-7	-	TRBJ2-2	-	TGTGCTAGCAGTAAGAACACCGGGGAGCTGTTTTTT	CASSKNTGELFF
TRBV11-2	-	TRBJ1-1	-	TGTGCCAGCAGCTTAGAGCTGAACACTGAAGCTTTCTTT	CASSLELNTEAFF
TRBV7-9	-	TRBJ1-2	-	TGTGCCAGCAGCTTACCCTACGGTCCGTCCTATGGCTACACCTTC	CASSLPYGPSYGYTF
TRBV5-1	-	TRBJ2-2	-	TGCGCCAGCTATTTCGACGGGAACACCGGGGAGCTGTTTTTT	CASYFDGNTGELFF
TRBV5-1	-	TRBJ2-5	-	TGCGCCAGCAGCTTGACTAGCCTCCAAGAGACCCAGTACTTC	CASSLTSLQETQYF
TRBV5-1	-	TRBJ1-5	TRBD1	TGCGCCAGCAGCTTGGGGGACAGGGAAAGCAATCAGCCCCAGCATTTT	CASSLGDRESNQPQHF
TRBV7-6	-	TRBJ1-1	-	TGTGCCAGCAGCTTAGCGCTTGGGCCGAACACTGAAGCTTTCTTT	CASSLALGPNTEAFF
TRBV27	-	TRBJ1-2	-	TGTGCCAGCAGTTTAAGGTTCGGGATGAGCTACACCTTC	CASSLRFGMSYTF
TRBV18	-	TRBJ1-5	-	TGTGCCAGCTCACCATTGGGGGTTCAAAGCAATCAGCCCCAGCATTTT	CASSPLGVQSNQPQHF